The clone carrying this T cell receptor beta chain was seen a few times. Its antigen is still unknown. The data derive from a study of cytomegalovirus exposure and HLA in healthy donors. About the research overall: An analysis done earlier identified almost 120 million unique TCR beta sequences from about 179 million T cells.

In the PCR, 60 Vbeta and 13 Jbeta primers were used. The repertoire was sequenced with immunoSEQ multiplex PCR; TCRdb's copy has only in-frame clones and lacks some. The table has more than 70,000 clones, 77% seen once. The CDR3 is 13 amino acids. Germline values: CDR1 SGHNT, CDR2 YENEEA. The V end lost 5 bases, the J end lost 1 base, and 8 bases lay between the germline ends. Study-level points and caveats: There were a few CMV-associated chains whose specificity for CMV antigens was confirmed in vitro. Being indistinguishable, some V segments were excluded, TRBV6-2 and TRBV6-3 among them.

Sequenced sample: PBMCs. The chain is built from TRBV11-3 and TRBJ2-5, with D uncertain. The TCR was taken from a man over 45 in good health and CMV-seropositive. The CDR3 is CASSDTAQETQYF. The DNA for the CDR3 is TGTGCCAGCAGCGACACGGCCCAAGAGACCCAGTACTTC.